This T cell receptor (beta chain) comes out of a study of blood T cell repertoires in COVID-19. Generated by immunoSEQ multiplex PCR, the TCRdb table keeps only in-frame clones and is missing some. The table has about 53,000 clones, approximately 90% seen once; the top ten hold under 3.5%. CDR1 and CDR2 from the germline V gene are SQVTM and ANQGSEA. The CDR3 runs to 13 residues. The junction had 9 bases not matched to a gene; V was cut back by 7 bases and J by 8 bases. This clonotype originated in a man at least 80 years old with acute or convalescent COVID-19. The sequenced material came from peripheral blood. The chain carries TRBV29-1 and TRBJ2-4; 9 bases fit TRBD1. The CDR3 coding sequence is TGCAGCGCTGACCCGGGACAGGGAGACATTCAGTACTTC. This encodes CSADPGQGDIQYF.